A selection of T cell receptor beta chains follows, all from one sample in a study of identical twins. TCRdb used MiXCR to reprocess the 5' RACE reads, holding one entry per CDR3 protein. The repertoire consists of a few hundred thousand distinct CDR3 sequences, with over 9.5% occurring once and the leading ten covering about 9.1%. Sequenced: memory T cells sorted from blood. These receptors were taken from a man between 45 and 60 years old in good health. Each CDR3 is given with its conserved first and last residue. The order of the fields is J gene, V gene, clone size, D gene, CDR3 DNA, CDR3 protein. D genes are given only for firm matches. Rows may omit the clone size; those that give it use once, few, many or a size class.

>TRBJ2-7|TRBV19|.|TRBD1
TGTGCCAGTAGTGTGATGGGACAGGGACTCTACGAGCAGTACTTC
CASSVMGQGLYEQYF
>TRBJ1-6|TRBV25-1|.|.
TGTGCCAGCAGAGATAGTGGGGCCCTAGGACCCCTCCACTTT
CASRDSGALGPLHF
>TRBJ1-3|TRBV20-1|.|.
TGCAGTGCTCCCGAAGGGATCTCTGGAAACACCATATATTTT
CSAPEGISGNTIYF
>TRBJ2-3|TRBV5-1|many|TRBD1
TGCGCCAGCAGCCCGGACAGGGGTCCGTTAGATACGCAGTATTTT
CASSPDRGPLDTQYF
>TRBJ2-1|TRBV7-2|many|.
TGTGCCAGCAGCTTACTCCAGGGAACCTACAATGAGCAGTTCTTC
CASSLLQGTYNEQFF
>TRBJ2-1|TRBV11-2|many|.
TGTGCCAGCAGCAACGACGGTCTAGCGCTTTATGAGTATGTTGATGAGCAGTTCTTC
CASSNDGLALYEYVDEQFF
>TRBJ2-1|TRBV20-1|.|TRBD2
TGCAGTGCTAGAGGGTTTGGCGGGAGGGCCCGGAGCTCCTACAATGAGCAGTTCTTC
CSARGFGGRARSSYNEQFF
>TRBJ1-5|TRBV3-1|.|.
TGTGCCAGCAGCCAAGGTATCGGTCAGCCCCAGCATTTT
CASSQGIGQPQHF
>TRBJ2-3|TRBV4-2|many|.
TGTGCCAGCAGCCAAGGGAGTCGTGGCTCCAACACGGATACGCAGTATTTT
CASSQGSRGSNTDTQYF
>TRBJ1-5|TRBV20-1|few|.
TGCAGTGCTAGAGGGGTGGGCTCCTTCTTTAATCAGCCCCAGCATTTT
CSARGVGSFFNQPQHF
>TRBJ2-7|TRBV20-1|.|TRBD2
TGCAGTGCTAGTCCACTAGCGGGAAACTACGAGCAGTACTTC
CSASPLAGNYEQYF
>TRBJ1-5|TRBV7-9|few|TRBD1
TGTGCCAGCAGCTTAGGAGAGGGCCAGGGGGGTAATCAGCCCCAGCATTTT
CASSLGEGQGGNQPQHF
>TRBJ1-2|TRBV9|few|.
TGTGCCAGCAGCGTAGGAGGACCTCTTAACTATGGCTACACCTTC
CASSVGGPLNYGYTF
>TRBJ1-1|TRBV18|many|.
TGTGCCAGCTCACCAGTGACTCTGAACACTGAAGCTTTCTTT
CASSPVTLNTEAFF
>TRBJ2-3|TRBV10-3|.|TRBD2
TGTGCCATCAGCGGCCTCCGGGGGGGAACAGATACGCAGTATTTT
CAISGLRGGTDTQYF
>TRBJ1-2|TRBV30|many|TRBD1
TGTGCCTGGAGACCACAGGGGCGCTATGGCTACACCTTC
CAWRPQGRYGYTF
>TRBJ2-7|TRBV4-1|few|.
TGCGCCAGCAGCCAAGATCTCGGGACACGGGCGGATACCTACGAGCAGTACTTC
CASSQDLGTRADTYEQYF
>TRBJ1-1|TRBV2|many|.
TGTGCCAGCAGTGATTTGGCCAGGAACACTGAAGCTTTCTTT
CASSDLARNTEAFF
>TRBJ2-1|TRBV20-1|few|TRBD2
TGCAGTGCTATTGGGGAGGGTAGCTCCTACAATGAGCAGTTCTTC
CSAIGEGSSYNEQFF
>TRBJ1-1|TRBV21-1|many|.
TGTGCCAGCAAGGCAGGGCGCCGGGACACTGAAGCTTTCTTT
CASKAGRRDTEAFF
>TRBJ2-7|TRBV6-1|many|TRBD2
TGTGCCAGCAGTACCCGCTTGACTAGCGGGGGGTCTGTGGAGCAGTACTTC
CASSTRLTSGGSVEQYF
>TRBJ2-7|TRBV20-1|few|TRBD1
TGCAGTGCTAGAGATCAGGGGGCCAATTACGAGCAGTACTTC
CSARDQGANYEQYF
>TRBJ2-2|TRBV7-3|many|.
TGTGCCAGCAGCTCCCGGACTACGAACACCGGGGAGCTGTTTTTT
CASSSRTTNTGELFF
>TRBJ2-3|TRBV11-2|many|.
TGTGCCAGCAGCTTTAGGGCCCTGGGACCTAGTTGGGATACGCAGTATTTT
CASSFRALGPSWDTQYF
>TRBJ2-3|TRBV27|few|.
TGTGCCAGCAGGGGATTAGCGTTCACAGATACGCAGTATTTT
CASRGLAFTDTQYF
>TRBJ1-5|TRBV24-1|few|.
TGTGCCACCAGTGAGGGACGTTATAGCAATCAGCCCCAGCATTTT
CATSEGRYSNQPQHF
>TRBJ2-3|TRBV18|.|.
TGTGCCAGCTCGCCATCAGATACTAGGGGGGCAGATACGCAGTATTTT
CASSPSDTRGADTQYF
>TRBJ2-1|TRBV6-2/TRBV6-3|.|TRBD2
TGTGCCAGCATCCCGTTGGGATTAGCGGGGGCCTACAATGAGCAGTTCTTC
CASIPLGLAGAYNEQFF
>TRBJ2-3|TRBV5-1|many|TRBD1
TGCGCCAGCAGCCGCGGGACAGGAGGCACAGATACGCAGTATTTT
CASSRGTGGTDTQYF
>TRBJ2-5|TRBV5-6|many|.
TGTGCCAGCAGCCACACGAATCAAGAGACCCAGTACTTC
CASSHTNQETQYF
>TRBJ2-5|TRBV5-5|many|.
TGTGCCAGCAGCTTGGCCACCTGGAAAGAGACCCAGTACTTC
CASSLATWKETQYF
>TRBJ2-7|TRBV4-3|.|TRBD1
TGCGCCAGCAGCCAAACCTGGACAGGGCTCCACGAGCAGTACTTC
CASSQTWTGLHEQYF
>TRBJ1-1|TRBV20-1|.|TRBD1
TGCAGTGCTAGACTACAGGGGGCTAACACTGAAGCTTTCTTT
CSARLQGANTEAFF
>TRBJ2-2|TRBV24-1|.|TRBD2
TGTGCCACCAGTGATCCCGGGGGGTACACCGGGGAGCTGTTTTTT
CATSDPGGYTGELFF
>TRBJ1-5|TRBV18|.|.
TGTGCCAGCTCACCATCAGGTGGGGGGCGGAGGGGCAATCAGCCCCAGCATTTT
CASSPSGGGRRGNQPQHF
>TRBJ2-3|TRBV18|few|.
TGTGCCAGCTCACCACCTTCAGGAGGGTATGGGTCTACGCAGTATTTT
CASSPPSGGYGSTQYF
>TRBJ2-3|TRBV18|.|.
TGTGCCAGCTCACCACGGTACACTAGCACAGATACGCAGTATTTT
CASSPRYTSTDTQYF
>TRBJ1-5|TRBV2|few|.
TGTGCCAGCAAAGAGACCGCGACCTCTGGGCAGCCCCAGCATTTT
CASKETATSGQPQHF
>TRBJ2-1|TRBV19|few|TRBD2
TGTGCCAGTAGTATGGGAGGGTTCGAGCAGTTCTTC
CASSMGGFEQFF
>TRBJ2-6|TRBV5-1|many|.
TGCGCCAGCAGCCTCGACAGGAGAACCCTGGGAAAAGCTGGGGCCAACGTCCTGACTTTC
CASSLDRRTLGKAGANVLTF
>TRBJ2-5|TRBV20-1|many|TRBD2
TGCAGTGCAACTAGCGGTTGGGAGACCCAGTACTTC
CSATSGWETQYF
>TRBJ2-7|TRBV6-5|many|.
TGTGCCAGCAGTTACAAAGGGTACGAGCAGTACTTC
CASSYKGYEQYF
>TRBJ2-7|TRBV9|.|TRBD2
TGTGCCAGCAGCGTAGATTTGGGACTAGCGAGAGGCGAGCAGTACTTC
CASSVDLGLARGEQYF
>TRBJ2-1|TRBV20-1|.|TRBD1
TGCAGTGCTAGAGGGCTGACAGGGGTGAAGTACAATGAGCAGTTCTTC
CSARGLTGVKYNEQFF
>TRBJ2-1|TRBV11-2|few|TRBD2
TGTGCCAGCAGCCCGGGCGGGGGGATGTACAATGAGCAGTTCTTC
CASSPGGGMYNEQFF